These T cell receptor beta chains were read from a single sample in a study of regulatory T cells in long-lasting Graves disease. TCRdb re-called the multiplex PCR reads through MiXCR, storing one row per CDR3 protein. The data hold under 450,000 distinct CDR3 sequences, with about a quarter observed a single time. The source was peripheral blood mononuclear cells (PBMCs), collected when the disease was refractory, from a patient treated with antithyroid drugs. Every receptor here comes from a female donor with Graves disease. Both conserved end residues are trimmed from each CDR3. The order of the fields is J gene, V gene, CDR3 protein.

J: TRBJ1-1; V: TRBV20-1; CDR3: SAYRDTNTEAF
J: TRBJ2-5; V: TRBV15; CDR3: ATRKRAEAGSQETQY
J: TRBJ2-5; V: TRBV7-9; CDR3: ASSKGSGGVGETQY
J: TRBJ2-5; V: TRBV7-2; CDR3: ASSSTPMLKTQY
J: TRBJ2-5; V: TRBV7-3; CDR3: ASSPRKPRTSGEQETQY
J: TRBJ2-5; V: TRBV6-5; CDR3: ASSYSKETQY
J: TRBJ1-5; V: TRBV3-1; CDR3: ASSQDSGVSNQPQH
J: TRBJ2-2; V: TRBV12-5; CDR3: ASGLTTGELF
J: TRBJ2-5; V: TRBV14; CDR3: ASSQFLRGRGQETQY
J: TRBJ2-5; V: TRBV20-1; CDR3: SAPIGGRETQY
J: TRBJ1-4; V: TRBV29-1; CDR3: SVGQGVEKLF
J: TRBJ1-2; V: TRBV6-5; CDR3: ASSYQTQGATGYT
J: TRBJ2-5; V: TRBV20-1; CDR3: SALPGRETQY
J: TRBJ1-2; V: TRBV14; CDR3: ASSQGVGVVYGYT
J: TRBJ2-2; V: TRBV24-1; CDR3: ATSDLPGLPGELF
J: TRBJ1-1; V: TRBV20-1; CDR3: SARAFTEAF
J: TRBJ2-7; V: TRBV20-1; CDR3: SAPLAGEDEQY
J: TRBJ2-7; V: TRBV12-3/TRBV12-4; CDR3: ASSLGLHDPKQY
J: TRBJ2-2; V: TRBV3-1; CDR3: ASSPGQTTGELF
J: TRBJ2-2; V: TRBV20-1; CDR3: SASSPLTGELF
J: TRBJ1-5; V: TRBV29-1; CDR3: SVLQGSQPQH
J: TRBJ2-7; V: TRBV9; CDR3: ASSVGSGPTYEQY
J: TRBJ2-7; V: TRBV28; CDR3: ASLKSTWPYEQY
J: TRBJ1-2; V: TRBV7-2; CDR3: ASSPSRTTGPVGYT
J: TRBJ2-7; V: TRBV6-5; CDR3: ASSSVGQGAGHEQY
J: TRBJ1-3; V: TRBV6-4; CDR3: ASSDHRGAGNTIY
J: TRBJ2-7; V: TRBV2; CDR3: ASRDSGMTHEQY
J: TRBJ1-5; V: TRBV29-1; CDR3: SVSTGPNQPQH
J: TRBJ1-1; V: TRBV10-3; CDR3: AISDQGNPLEAF
J: TRBJ2-4; V: TRBV9; CDR3: ASSVEGAKNIQY
J: TRBJ1-1; V: TRBV12-3/TRBV12-4; CDR3: ASSLPFSGATKNTEAF
J: TRBJ1-1; V: TRBV6-1; CDR3: ASGGQWQSPEAF
J: TRBJ1-6; V: TRBV6-5; CDR3: ASSSTGERSPLH
J: TRBJ1-2; V: TRBV12-3/TRBV12-4; CDR3: ASGGSGGNYGYT
J: TRBJ1-6; V: TRBV7-2; CDR3: ASSSHTDLLYNSPLH
J: TRBJ1-2; V: TRBV5-1; CDR3: ASSPPEGHYT
J: TRBJ1-2; V: TRBV30; CDR3: AWSVGRGGGYT
J: TRBJ2-7; V: TRBV2; CDR3: ASSSDRASYEQY
J: TRBJ1-2; V: TRBV20-1; CDR3: SANLGQNYGYT
J: TRBJ1-3; V: TRBV29-1; CDR3: SVEHQTGFTGDTIY
J: TRBJ2-5; V: TRBV4-1; CDR3: ASSQVSFGAGVEETQY
J: TRBJ2-2; V: TRBV4-2; CDR3: ASSQASASRYTGELF
J: TRBJ1-1; V: TRBV2; CDR3: ASSQPGGRSTEAF
J: TRBJ2-5; V: TRBV7-3; CDR3: ASSATSGISETQY
J: TRBJ2-6; V: TRBV5-1; CDR3: ASSLVTPGQGIAGANVLT
J: TRBJ2-7; V: TRBV27; CDR3: ASSLLSGPWEQY
J: TRBJ2-7; V: TRBV7-9; CDR3: AGSSGTSGKSYEQY
J: TRBJ1-2; V: TRBV6-2/TRBV6-3; CDR3: ACSPLGQGYGYT
J: TRBJ2-1; V: TRBV3-1; CDR3: ASSLSDNEQF
J: TRBJ1-1; V: TRBV20-1; CDR3: SARGNAAGNTEAF
J: TRBJ2-7; V: TRBV7-2; CDR3: ASSHGLAGSYEQY
J: TRBJ2-2; V: TRBV18; CDR3: ASRIRENTGELF
J: TRBJ2-1; V: TRBV7-8; CDR3: ASSPRAQGYNEQF
J: TRBJ2-7; V: TRBV29-1; CDR3: SVEAGTLFSYEQY
J: TRBJ1-2; V: TRBV3-1; CDR3: ASSQVSGRGGYT
J: TRBJ2-7; V: TRBV25-1; CDR3: ASSVLGQGFYEQY
J: TRBJ2-5; V: TRBV30; CDR3: AWGTAEETQY